Here is one T cell receptor (beta chain) with its context. No antigen is known for it. This entry belongs to a study of post-analysis software for immune sequencing data. At the level of the study: Recorded disease courses covered relapsing-remitting, secondary progressive and progressive-relapsing multiple sclerosis. Some patients had no subtype annotation.

Study-level results: F measure clustering grouped samples strongly by preparation batch.

Researchers reported that TCR beta cDNA libraries carried unique molecular identifiers. Yield was roughly 500,000 cDNA molecules from around 0.96 to 9.9 million T cells. TCRdb itself ran the PCR reads through MiXCR, one entry per CDR3 protein. Of fewer than 700,000 distinct CDR3 sequences in the sample, around 40% were seen once. This TCR came from a girl aged 5 to 17 with multiple sclerosis. Sequencing input: blood.

As DNA, the CDR3 is TGTGCCAGCAGCTTAGGGTCGTGGGGTAGCGGGAGAATAGATGAGCAGTTCTTC. This encodes CASSLGSWGSGRIDEQFF. This chain joins TRBV11-3 and TRBJ2-1; TRBD2 matches 9 bases. The trim removed 1 base at V and 8 bases at J, leaving 15 bases unmatched. CDR1 and CDR2 (germline): SGHNT, YENEEA. The CDR3 is made up of 18 amino acids.